The entry below describes one T cell receptor beta chain. Antigen unknown. The sample originates from a study of siplizumab effects on memory and regulatory T cells. General study points: Unstimulated subsets contained matches for only a minor fraction of alloreactive clones. Neither a naive nor a memory phenotype was assignable to roughly 75-97% of proliferating CD4+ or CD8+ clones.

Clones were sequenced by immunoSEQ multiplex PCR, and TCRdb holds only the in-frame ones, with some missing. The sample gives under 100,000 clones, around 94% of which show up once; 1% to 1.5% is in the top ten. The sequence was collected from a human donor in good health. Sequencing was carried out using non-Treg CD4+ T cells sorted from blood.

The CDR3, as DNA: TGTGCCAGCAGCTTAGTAGCGGTTAGCACAGATACGCAGTATTTT. Translated, it gives CASSLVAVSTDTQYF. The chain employs TRBV11-2 and TRBJ2-3; TRBD2 might be the D (6 bases). Trimming removed 1 base from V and 0 bases from J, with 8 bases in between. The CDR3 has 15 amino acids. Germline CDR1 is SGHAT and CDR2 is FQNNGV.